This TCR beta chain was sequenced for a study of technical replicates of blood from several donors. V was cut by 3 bases and J by 3 bases, with 11 bases left in between. Germline-derived CDR1 and CDR2 are MNHNS and SASEGT. The length of the CDR3 is 14 residues. Assay used: immunoSEQ multiplex PCR; TCRdb lists only in-frame clones, some missing. The sample records approximately 79,000 clones, about 96% being singletons. Sequencing was performed on T cells isolated from PBMCs. The TCR sequence derives from a human donor in good health. The V call is TRBV6-1, the J call TRBJ1-2; D possibly corresponds to TRBD1 (6 bases). The CDR3 nucleotides read TGTGCCAGCAGTGATGCCGGGACATACTATGGCTACACCTTC. Protein product: CASSDAGTYYGYTF.